This T cell receptor beta chain was found in a study of shared clonotypes between healthy human individuals. Recent vaccinations or acute infections were absent in the healthy HIV-negative adult donors. Only in-frame clones appear in the TCRdb table, and some are missing; sequencing was by immunoSEQ multiplex PCR. This sample carries just over 2,000,000 clones, roughly 96% of them seen once, and the ten largest clones take roughly 0.13%. The CDR3 has 13 residues. The germline CDR1 and CDR2 sequences are LGHNT and FRNRAP. Sequenced sample: naive CD4+ T cells sorted from blood. Subset in this sample: CD45RA+ positively selected. This sequence was found in a man aged 18-30 years in good health. The gene calls are TRBV12-5 and TRBJ2-3, with D maybe TRBD2 (6 bases). In DNA, the CDR3 is TGTGCGACGTCACTAGCTGGGTCGTCTACGCAGTATTTT. This sequence encodes CATSLAGSSTQYF. The whole variable domain, remainder taken from reference TRBV12-5 and TRBJ2-3, is DARVTQTPRHKVTEMGQEVTMRCQPILGHNTVFWYRQTMMQGLELLAYFRNRAPLDDSGMPKDRFSAEMPDATLATLKIQPSEPRDSAVYFCATSLAGSSTQYFGPGTRLTVL.